This TCR beta chain was sequenced during a study of OX40 agonist ivuxolimab in advanced cancers. Study at large: With ivuxolimab, an agonistic anti-OX40 (CD134) antibody, patients were treated.

The germline V gene has CDR1 MDHEN and CDR2 SYDVKM. V lost 3 bases to trimming and J lost 5 bases; unmatched junction nucleotides: 3. This CDR3 is 14 amino acids long. TCRdb's table, derived via immunoSEQ multiplex PCR, lists solely in-frame clones and lacks some. Here the sample spans roughly 10,000 clones, 77% being singletons. This sequence joins TRBV28 and TRBJ1-4; 7 bases align to TRBD1. This material consisted of CD4+ or CD8+ T cells sorted from blood, taken in a trial of the OX40 agonist ivuxolimab. This clonotype was obtained from an adult with an advanced solid tumor such as melanoma, head and neck, liver or kidney cancer. CDR3 sequence (DNA): TGTGCCAGCAGTTTCGGACAGGCAAATGAAAAACTGTTTTTT. Amino acid sequence: CASSFGQANEKLFF. The entire variable domain, with the rest obtained from reference TRBV28 and TRBJ1-4, is as follows: DVKVTQSSRYLVKRTGEKVFLECVQDMDHENMFWYRQDPGLGLRLIYFSYDVKMKEKGDIPEGYSVSREKKERFSLILESASTNQTSMYLCASSFGQANEKLFFGSGTQLSVL.